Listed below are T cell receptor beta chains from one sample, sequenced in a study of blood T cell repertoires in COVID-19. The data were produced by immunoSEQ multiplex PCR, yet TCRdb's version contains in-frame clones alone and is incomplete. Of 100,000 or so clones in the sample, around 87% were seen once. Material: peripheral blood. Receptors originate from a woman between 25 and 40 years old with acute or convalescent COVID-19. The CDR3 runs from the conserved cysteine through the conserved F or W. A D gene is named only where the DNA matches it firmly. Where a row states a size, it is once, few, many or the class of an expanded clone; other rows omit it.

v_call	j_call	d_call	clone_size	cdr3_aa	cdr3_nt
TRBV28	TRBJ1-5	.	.	CASSLLGGASSNQPQHF	TGTGCCAGCAGTTTATTGGGGGGGGCTAGTAGCAATCAGCCCCAGCATTTT
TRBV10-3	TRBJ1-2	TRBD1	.	CAISGQGSFGYTF	TGTGCCATCAGTGGACAGGGTAGCTTCGGCTACACCTTC
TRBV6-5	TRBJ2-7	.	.	CASTIFGSREQYF	TGTGCCAGCACCATATTCGGCTCGAGGGAGCAGTACTTC
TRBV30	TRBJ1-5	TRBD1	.	CAWSVGQLNQPQHF	TGTGCCTGGAGTGTGGGACAGCTTAATCAGCCCCAGCATTTT
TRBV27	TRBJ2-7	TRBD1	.	CASGPGTGDHEQYF	TGTGCCAGCGGCCCCGGGACAGGGGACCACGAGCAGTACTTC
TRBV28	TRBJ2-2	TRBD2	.	CASRTPSGGETGELFF	TGTGCCAGCAGAACTCCTAGCGGGGGAGAAACCGGGGAGCTGTTTTTT
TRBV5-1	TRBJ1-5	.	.	CASSPEAGSNQPQHF	TGCGCCAGCAGCCCTGAGGCGGGAAGCAATCAGCCCCAGCATTTT
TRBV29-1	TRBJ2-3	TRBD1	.	CSIRDRGVTDTQYF	TGCAGCATTAGGGACAGGGGGGTAACAGATACGCAGTATTTT
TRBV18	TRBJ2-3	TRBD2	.	CASSRGGGADTQYF	TGTGCCAGCTCCCGAGGCGGGGGGGCAGATACGCAGTATTTT
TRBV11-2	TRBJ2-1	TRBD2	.	CASSLELASREQFF	TGTGCCAGCAGCTTAGAACTAGCGTCACGCGAGCAGTTCTTC
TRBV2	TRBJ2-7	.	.	CASSVTSTGSYEQYF	TGTGCCAGCAGTGTTACCTCCACAGGTTCCTACGAGCAGTACTTC
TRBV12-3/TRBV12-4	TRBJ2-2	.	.	CASFGRDFGELFF	TGTGCCAGCTTTGGGCGGGATTTTGGGGAGCTGTTTTTT
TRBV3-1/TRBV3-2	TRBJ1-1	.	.	CASSQGGDTEAFF	TGTGCCAGCAGCCAAGGCGGGGACACTGAAGCTTTCTTT
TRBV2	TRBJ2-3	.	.	CASMRAGRGIDTQYF	TGTGCCAGCATGAGGGCCGGGAGAGGTATAGATACGCAGTATTTT
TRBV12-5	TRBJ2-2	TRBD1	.	CASGLGPGETGKNTGELFF	TGTGCTAGTGGTTTGGGACCAGGGGAGACAGGGAAGAACACCGGGGAGCTGTTTTTT
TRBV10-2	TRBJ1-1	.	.	CASRAPGDTEAFF	TGCGCCAGCAGGGCCCCAGGGGACACTGAAGCTTTCTTT
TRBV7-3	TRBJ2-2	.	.	CASSLTRDTGELFF	TGTGCCAGCAGCTTAACGAGGGACACCGGGGAGCTGTTTTTT
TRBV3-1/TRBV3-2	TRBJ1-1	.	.	CASSQGGARTEAFF	TGTGCCAGCAGCCAAGGAGGCGCCCGCACTGAAGCTTTCTTT
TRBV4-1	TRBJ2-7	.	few	CASSQGFGVYEQYF	TGCGCCAGCAGCCAAGGTTTTGGAGTCTACGAGCAGTACTTC
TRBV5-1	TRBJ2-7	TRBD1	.	CASSLARDRLDEQYF	TGCGCCAGCAGCTTGGCGAGGGACAGGCTCGACGAGCAGTACTTC
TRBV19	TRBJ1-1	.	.	CASITSRGSPLATEAFF	TGTGCCAGTATTACCTCCAGGGGCAGCCCCCTAGCCACTGAAGCTTTCTTT
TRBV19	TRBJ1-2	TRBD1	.	CASARDRQGYGYTF	TGTGCCAGCGCCCGGGACAGGCAGGGATATGGCTACACCTTC
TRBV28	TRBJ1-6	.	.	CASSPLLNTSPLHF	TGTGCCAGCAGTCCGCTCCTAAATACCTCACCCCTCCACTTT
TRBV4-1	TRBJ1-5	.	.	CASSQDSSQPQHF	TGCGCCAGCAGCCAAGATAGTTCACAGCCCCAGCATTTT
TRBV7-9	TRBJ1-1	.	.	CASSSSGHRSGAFF	TGTGCCAGCAGCTCTTCGGGACATCGGAGCGGAGCTTTCTTT
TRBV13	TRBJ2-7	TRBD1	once	CASSSRDRVYEQYF	TGTGCCAGCAGCTCCCGGGACAGAGTCTACGAGCAGTACTTC
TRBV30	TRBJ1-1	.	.	CAWSRLVGNTEAFF	TGTGCCTGGAGTCGGCTAGTGGGGAACACTGAAGCTTTCTTT
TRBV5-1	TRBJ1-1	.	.	CASSLGSLDNPNTEAFF	TGCGCCAGCAGCTTGGGATCCTTGGACAATCCGAACACTGAAGCTTTCTTT
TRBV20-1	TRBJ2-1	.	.	CSAPLGNEQFF	TGCAGTGCCCCCCTAGGAAATGAGCAGTTCTTC
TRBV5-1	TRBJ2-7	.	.	CASSDRDSSSYEQYF	TGCGCCAGCAGCGACCGGGACTCAAGCTCCTACGAGCAGTACTTC
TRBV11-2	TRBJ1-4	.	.	CASSSRGPEYEKLFF	TGTGCCAGCAGCAGCAGGGGACCGGAGTATGAAAAACTGTTTTTT
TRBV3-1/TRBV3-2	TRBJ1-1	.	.	CASNPSGANTEAFF	TGTGCCAGCAACCCCTCAGGGGCGAACACTGAAGCTTTCTTT
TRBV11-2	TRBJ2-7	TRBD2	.	CASSLAGGHEQYF	TGTGCCAGCAGCTTAGCGGGGGGGCACGAGCAGTACTTC
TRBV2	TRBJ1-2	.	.	CASSELATGNYGYTF	TGTGCCAGCAGTGAACTGGCAACAGGAAACTATGGCTACACCTTC
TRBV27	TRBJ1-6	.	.	CASSKGPRGSPLHF	TGTGCCAGCAGTAAGGGGCCCAGGGGTTCACCCCTCCACTTT
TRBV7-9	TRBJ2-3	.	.	CASSLMSDTQYF	TGTGCCAGCAGCCTAATGTCGGATACGCAGTATTTT
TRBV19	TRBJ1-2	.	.	CASSFGQRHGYTF	TGTGCCAGTAGTTTTGGACAGAGGCATGGCTACACCTTC
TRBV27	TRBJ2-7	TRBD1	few	CASSLGQGALYEQYF	TGTGCCAGCAGTTTAGGACAGGGGGCTCTCTACGAGCAGTACTTC
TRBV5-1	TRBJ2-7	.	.	CASSLWQGNEQYF	TGCGCCAGCAGCTTGTGGCAGGGCAACGAGCAGTACTTC
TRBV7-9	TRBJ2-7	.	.	CASSLYTQGSEQYF	TGTGCCAGCAGCCTTTACACCCAGGGGTCGGAGCAGTACTTC
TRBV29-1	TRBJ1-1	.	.	CSVGGTEAFF	TGCAGCGTTGGAGGGACTGAAGCTTTCTTT
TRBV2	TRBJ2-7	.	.	CASSGETSYEQYF	TGTGCCAGCAGTGGGGAGACCTCCTACGAGCAGTACTTC
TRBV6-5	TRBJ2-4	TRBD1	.	CASSYPTGGKNIQYF	TGTGCCAGCAGTTACCCGACAGGGGGCAAAAACATTCAGTACTTC
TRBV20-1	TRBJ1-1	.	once	CSADTYTEAFF	TGCAGCGCCGACACCTACACTGAAGCTTTCTTT
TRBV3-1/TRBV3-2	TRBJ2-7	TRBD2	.	CASSQVRASGTYEQYF	TGTGCCAGCAGCCAAGTAAGGGCTAGCGGAACCTACGAGCAGTACTTC
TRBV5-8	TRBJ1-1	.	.	CASSFYMNTEAFF	TGTGCCAGCAGCTTTTATATGAACACTGAAGCTTTCTTT
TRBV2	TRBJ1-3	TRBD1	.	CASSDLLTGHSGNTIYF	TGTGCCAGCAGTGACCTCTTGACAGGGCACTCTGGAAACACCATATATTTT
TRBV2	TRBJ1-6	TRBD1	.	CASTGTGLQALHF	TGTGCCAGCACCGGGACAGGCTTGCAGGCCCTCCACTTT
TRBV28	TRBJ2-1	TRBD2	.	CASSRLAGAPNEQFF	TGTGCCAGCAGTCGGCTAGCGGGGGCCCCCAATGAGCAGTTCTTC
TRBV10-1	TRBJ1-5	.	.	CASSESGRNQPQHF	TGCGCCAGCAGTGAGTCGGGGCGAAATCAGCCCCAGCATTTT
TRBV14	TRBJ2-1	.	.	CASSRGAFNEQFF	TGTGCCAGCAGCCGCGGTGCATTCAATGAGCAGTTCTTC
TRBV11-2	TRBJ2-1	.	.	CASSFTENNEQFF	TGTGCCAGCAGCTTTACAGAGAACAATGAGCAGTTCTTC
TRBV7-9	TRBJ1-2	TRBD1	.	CASSPLERRQGVYGYTF	TGTGCCAGCAGCCCGTTAGAACGCCGACAGGGCGTCTATGGCTACACCTTC
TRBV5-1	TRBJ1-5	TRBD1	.	CASSFLGGAGQPQHF	TGCGCCAGCAGCTTTTTAGGGGGCGCAGGACAGCCCCAGCATTTT
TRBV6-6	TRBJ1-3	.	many	CAAAGPGNTIYF	TGTGCCGCCGCAGGGCCTGGAAACACCATATATTTT
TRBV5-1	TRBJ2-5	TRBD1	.	CASSWGQGGQETQYF	TGCGCCAGCAGCTGGGGACAGGGGGGGCAAGAGACCCAGTACTTC
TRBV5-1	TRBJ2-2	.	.	CASSAGGANAGELFF	TGCGCCAGCAGCGCCGGAGGGGCTAACGCCGGGGAGCTGTTTTTT
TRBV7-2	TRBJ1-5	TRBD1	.	CASSLATGENQPQHF	TGTGCCAGCAGCTTAGCGACAGGGGAGAATCAGCCCCAGCATTTT
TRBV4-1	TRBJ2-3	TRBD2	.	CASSQDAGGGRDTQYF	TGCGCCAGCAGCCAAGATGCGGGCGGGGGGCGAGATACGCAGTATTTT
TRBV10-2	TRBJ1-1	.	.	CASSESMNTEAFF	TGCGCCAGCAGTGAATCTATGAACACTGAAGCTTTCTTT